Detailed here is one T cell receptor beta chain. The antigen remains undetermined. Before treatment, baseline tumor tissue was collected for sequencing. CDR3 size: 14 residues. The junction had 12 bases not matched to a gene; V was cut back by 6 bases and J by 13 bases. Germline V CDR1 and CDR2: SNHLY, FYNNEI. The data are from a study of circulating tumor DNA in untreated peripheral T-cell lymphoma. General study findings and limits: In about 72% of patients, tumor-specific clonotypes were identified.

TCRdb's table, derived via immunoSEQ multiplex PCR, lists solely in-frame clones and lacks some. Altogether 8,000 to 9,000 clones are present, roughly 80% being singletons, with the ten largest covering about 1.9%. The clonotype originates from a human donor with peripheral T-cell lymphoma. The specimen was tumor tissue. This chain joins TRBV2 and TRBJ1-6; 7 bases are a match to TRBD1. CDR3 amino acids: CASRTGTDPAPLHF. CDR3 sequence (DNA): TGTGCCAGCAGAACCGGGACAGATCCGGCGCCCCTCCACTTT.